These T cell receptor beta chains were read from a single sample in a study of shared clonotypes between healthy human individuals. The repertoire was sequenced with immunoSEQ multiplex PCR; TCRdb's copy has only in-frame clones and lacks some. The table lists about 2.2 million clones, approximately 94% of them singletons. Material for sequencing was naive CD8+ T cells from PBMCs. Receptor source: a man aged 18 to 30 in good health. Some clones in this sample may be carry-over from other donors' samples. CDR3s include the opening cysteine and the closing phenylalanine or tryptophan. Each record gives: D gene, V gene, clone size, J gene, CDR3 protein, CDR3 DNA. D genes are given only for firm matches. For some rows the clone size is stated as once, few or many, or as a class when expanded; others skip it.

D gene: -
V gene: TRBV6-6
clone size: once
J gene: TRBJ2-5
CDR3 protein: CASSYSRGSQETQYF
CDR3 DNA: TGTGCCAGCAGTTACTCGAGAGGAAGCCAAGAGACCCAGTACTTC

D gene: -
V gene: TRBV28
clone size: -
J gene: TRBJ2-1
CDR3 protein: CASSFGYYNEQFF
CDR3 DNA: TGTGCCAGCAGTTTCGGATACTACAATGAGCAGTTCTTC

D gene: -
V gene: TRBV25-1
clone size: once
J gene: TRBJ2-7
CDR3 protein: CASSESWGGLTAYEQYF
CDR3 DNA: TGTGCCAGCAGTGAATCTTGGGGCGGACTTACGGCCTACGAGCAGTACTTC

D gene: -
V gene: TRBV28
clone size: -
J gene: TRBJ2-2
CDR3 protein: CASSFGQGDTGELFF
CDR3 DNA: TGTGCCAGCAGTTTTGGGCAGGGCGACACCGGGGAGCTGTTTTTT

D gene: TRBD2
V gene: TRBV7-9
clone size: -
J gene: TRBJ2-1
CDR3 protein: CASSKRTSGVYNEQFF
CDR3 DNA: TGTGCCAGCAGCAAAAGGACTAGCGGGGTTTACAATGAGCAGTTCTTC

D gene: -
V gene: TRBV27
clone size: -
J gene: TRBJ2-7
CDR3 protein: CASSLGPPEGGEQYF
CDR3 DNA: TGTGCCAGCAGTTTAGGACCTCCGGAGGGGGGCGAGCAGTACTTC

D gene: TRBD2
V gene: TRBV7-9
clone size: -
J gene: TRBJ2-2
CDR3 protein: CASSSLGLVFSGELFF
CDR3 DNA: TGTGCCAGCAGCTCCTTAGGACTAGTTTTTTCCGGGGAGCTGTTTTTT

D gene: -
V gene: TRBV5-8
clone size: once
J gene: TRBJ1-1
CDR3 protein: CASSQDGPSMNTEAFF
CDR3 DNA: TGTGCCAGCAGCCAAGACGGTCCCTCCATGAACACTGAAGCTTTCTTT

D gene: -
V gene: TRBV12-5
clone size: once
J gene: TRBJ2-2
CDR3 protein: CASGLSTRAGELFF
CDR3 DNA: TGTGCTAGTGGTTTGTCGACGCGGGCCGGGGAGCTGTTTTTT

D gene: TRBD1
V gene: TRBV7-9
clone size: -
J gene: TRBJ2-7
CDR3 protein: CASSQPGQGYEQYF
CDR3 DNA: TGTGCCAGCAGCCAACCGGGACAGGGCTACGAGCAGTACTTC

D gene: -
V gene: TRBV4-3
clone size: -
J gene: TRBJ2-2
CDR3 protein: CASSQKSRTLWNTGELFF
CDR3 DNA: TGCGCCAGCAGCCAGAAGAGCAGGACACTTTGGAACACCGGGGAGCTGTTTTTT

D gene: -
V gene: TRBV28
clone size: -
J gene: TRBJ2-7
CDR3 protein: CASSPLGEARSYEQYF
CDR3 DNA: TGTGCCAGCAGCCCCCTGGGGGAGGCCCGCTCCTACGAGCAGTACTTC

D gene: -
V gene: TRBV14
clone size: -
J gene: TRBJ2-1
CDR3 protein: CASSQWLNEQFF
CDR3 DNA: TGTGCCAGCAGCCAATGGCTCAATGAGCAGTTCTTC

D gene: -
V gene: TRBV4-2
clone size: once
J gene: TRBJ2-3
CDR3 protein: CASSVARTRTDTQYF
CDR3 DNA: TGTGCCAGCAGCGTCGCTAGGACCCGCACAGATACGCAGTATTTT

D gene: TRBD1
V gene: TRBV2
clone size: -
J gene: TRBJ1-4
CDR3 protein: CASSERGQNEKLFF
CDR3 DNA: TGTGCCAGCAGTGAGAGGGGACAGAATGAAAAACTGTTTTTT

D gene: -
V gene: TRBV4-1
clone size: -
J gene: TRBJ2-3
CDR3 protein: CASSQTTKQSSTDTQYF
CDR3 DNA: TGCGCCAGCAGCCAGACGACTAAGCAGAGCAGCACAGATACGCAGTATTTT

D gene: TRBD1
V gene: TRBV9
clone size: -
J gene: TRBJ2-7
CDR3 protein: CASSQGQFYEQYF
CDR3 DNA: TGTGCCAGCAGCCAGGGACAGTTCTACGAGCAGTACTTC

D gene: TRBD1
V gene: TRBV9
clone size: -
J gene: TRBJ1-1
CDR3 protein: CASSSRQGARGTTEAFF
CDR3 DNA: TGTGCCAGCAGCTCGAGACAGGGGGCGCGGGGGACCACTGAAGCTTTCTTT

D gene: TRBD1
V gene: TRBV28
clone size: -
J gene: TRBJ2-7
CDR3 protein: CASSFPGTGFYEQYF
CDR3 DNA: TGTGCCAGCAGCTTCCCCGGGACAGGGTTCTACGAGCAGTACTTC

D gene: -
V gene: TRBV10-3
clone size: -
J gene: TRBJ2-7
CDR3 protein: CASHGASGAYEQYF
CDR3 DNA: TGTGCCTCCCACGGGGCGTCTGGGGCCTACGAGCAGTACTTC

D gene: -
V gene: TRBV19
clone size: -
J gene: TRBJ2-1
CDR3 protein: CASSIVSMNEQFF
CDR3 DNA: TGTGCCAGTAGTATTGTTTCTATGAATGAGCAGTTCTTC

D gene: -
V gene: TRBV5-6
clone size: -
J gene: TRBJ2-7
CDR3 protein: CASSLMSYEQYF
CDR3 DNA: TGTGCCAGCAGCTTGATGAGCTACGAGCAGTACTTC